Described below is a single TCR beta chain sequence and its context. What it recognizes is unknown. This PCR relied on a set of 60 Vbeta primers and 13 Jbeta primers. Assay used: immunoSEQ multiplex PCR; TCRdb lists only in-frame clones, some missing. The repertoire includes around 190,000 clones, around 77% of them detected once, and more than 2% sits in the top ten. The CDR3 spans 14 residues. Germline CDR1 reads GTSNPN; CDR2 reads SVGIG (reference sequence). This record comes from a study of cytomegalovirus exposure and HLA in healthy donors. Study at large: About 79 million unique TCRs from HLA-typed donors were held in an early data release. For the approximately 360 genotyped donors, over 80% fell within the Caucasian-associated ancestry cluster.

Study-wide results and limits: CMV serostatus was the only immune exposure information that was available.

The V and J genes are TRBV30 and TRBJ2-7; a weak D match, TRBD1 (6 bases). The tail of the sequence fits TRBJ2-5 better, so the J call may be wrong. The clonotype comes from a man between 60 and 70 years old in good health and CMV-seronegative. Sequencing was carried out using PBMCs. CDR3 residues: CAWSPLQGQETQYF. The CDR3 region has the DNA TGTGCCTGGAGTCCTTTACAGGGACAAGAGACCCAGTACTTC.